The 3 T cell receptor beta chains below were found in one sample sequenced in a study of T cells in Graves' hyperthyroidism and ophthalmopathy. Using RNA transcripts as the source, TCR beta CDR3 regions were amplified. The HTBI primer set drove a first-round RT-PCR of the TCR CDR3. TCRdb called the multiplex PCR reads again in MiXCR, with one record for every CDR3 protein. The table lists about 500,000 distinct CDR3 sequences, over 15% of them singletons. Sequencing was carried out using blood. The receptors originated from a woman younger than 30 with Graves' ophthalmopathy.

This clonotype appeared a few times. The V and J genes are TRBV6-4 and TRBJ1-5, with a possible D match to TRBD1 (5 bases). CDR3 length: 14 amino acids. Germline V gene data show CDR1 as MRHNA and CDR2 as SNTAGT. The CDR3 DNA reads as TGTGCGGGCAAGGGGTTTTCGCGCAATCAGCCCCAGCATTTT. Its translation: CAGKGFSRNQPQHF.

A note on this clonotype: A much larger clone lies one base from this, so it may be a read error. J is TRBJ2-1 and V is TRBV5-6; 7 bases match TRBD1. The J call may be faulty, since TRBJ2-7 better matches the DNA end. The CDR3 is 15 residues long. The germline gives CDR1 SGHDT, CDR2 YYEEEE. CDR3 in amino acids: CASSNDGTAYNEQYF. The CDR3 DNA reads as TGTGCCAGCAGCAATGACGGGACAGCATACAATGAGCAGTACTTC.

This clonotype came up many times. The chain joins TRBV28 to TRBJ1-1; D remains ambiguous. The CDR3 length is 13 residues. CDR1 is MDHEN, CDR2 SYDVKM, per germline. Trimming pared 6 bases from V and 0 bases from J, leaving 8 bases between. CDR3 nucleotide sequence: TGTGCCAGCAGAACAACGGTGAACACTGAAGCTTTCTTT. Encoded protein: CASRTTVNTEAFF. The full variable domain, with the rest looked up from reference TRBV28 and TRBJ1-1, is DVKVTQSSRYLVKRTGEKVFLECVQDMDHENMFWYRQDPGLGLRLIYFSYDVKMKEKGDIPEGYSVSREKKERFSLILESASTNQTSMYLCASRTTVNTEAFFGQGTRLTVV.